Listed below are T cell receptor beta chains from one sample, sequenced in a study of cytomegalovirus exposure and HLA in healthy donors. The protocol was immunoSEQ multiplex PCR, while the TCRdb copy is restricted to in-frame clones and leaves out a portion. The top ten clones hold roughly 1.1% of a sample with around 300,000 clones, approximately 86% of them seen once. Sequencing was done on a sample of PBMCs. The receptors come from a woman in her twenties or thirties in good health and CMV-seropositive. The CDR3 runs from the conserved cysteine through the conserved F or W. D genes are given only for firm matches. Size tells how often a clone was seen (once, few, many) or the class of an expanded clone, and some rows leave it out.

J,V,D,size,DNA,CDR3
TRBJ2-1,TRBV6-4,TRBD1,NA,TGTGCCAGCAGTGCCCTCTCGGGACAGGGCTACAATGAGCAGTTCTTC,CASSALSGQGYNEQFF
TRBJ1-1,TRBV5-6,NA,once,TGTGCCAGCAGTCCCGAGGGGGAAACTGAAGCTTTCTTT,CASSPEGETEAFF
TRBJ2-7,TRBV11-2,NA,NA,TGTGCCAGCAGCTTAGTACAGGGTTCCTACGAGCAGTACTTC,CASSLVQGSYEQYF
TRBJ2-7,TRBV7-9,TRBD2,NA,TGTGCCAGCAGTTTCCCGTCGGGACTAGGGACCTACGAGCAGTACTTC,CASSFPSGLGTYEQYF
TRBJ2-7,TRBV7-2,TRBD1,once,TGTGCCAGCAGCCGACAGGGCACCTACGAGCAGTACTTC,CASSRQGTYEQYF
TRBJ2-5,TRBV5-1,NA,NA,TGCGCCAGCAGCTTGCTTGGAGAGACCCAGTACTTC,CASSLLGETQYF
TRBJ1-1,TRBV29-1,TRBD1,once,TGCAGCGTAGCGCCCCAGGGGGCCTATGACACTGAAGCTTTCTTT,CSVAPQGAYDTEAFF
TRBJ1-3,TRBV9,TRBD1,NA,TGTGCCAGCAGCGACACAGGGGTCGGAAACACCATATATTTT,CASSDTGVGNTIYF
TRBJ2-7,TRBV19,NA,NA,TGTGCCAGTAGTATATCCAGGGGTGAATACGAGCAGTACTTC,CASSISRGEYEQYF
TRBJ2-5,TRBV25-1,NA,NA,TGTGCCAGCAGTGAATTCAGAACGGGTGAGACCCAGTACTTC,CASSEFRTGETQYF
TRBJ2-7,TRBV28,TRBD2,NA,TGTGCCAGCAGTGGCCGGGGGGGCTACTACGAGCAGTACTTC,CASSGRGGYYEQYF
TRBJ2-5,TRBV27,NA,NA,TGTGCCAGCAGTTTGCTGACGGGGGCCCAAGAGACCCAGTACTTC,CASSLLTGAQETQYF
TRBJ2-3,TRBV5-1,TRBD2,NA,TGCGCCAGCAGCGAGAGGACTAGCGGGAGTGGCACAGATACGCAGTATTTT,CASSERTSGSGTDTQYF
TRBJ2-3,TRBV27,NA,NA,TGTGCCAGCGGGTGGGAGCACGCAGATACGCAGTATTTT,CASGWEHADTQYF
TRBJ1-6,TRBV27,TRBD1,NA,TGTGCCAGCAGTTTCCCAGGGGGATCACCCCTCCACTTT,CASSFPGGSPLHF
TRBJ2-1,TRBV11-3,NA,NA,TGTGCCAGCAGCTCAGGACGTCTAGAAGGGCAGGTACCAGAGCAGTTCTTC,CASSSGRLEGQVPEQFF
TRBJ2-7,TRBV6-1,TRBD2,NA,TGTGCCACCTCGTCTAGCGGGAGGGCCCACGAGCAGTACTTC,CATSSSGRAHEQYF
TRBJ2-2,TRBV5-1,NA,NA,TGCGCCAGCAGCTTGGAATCTGGGACGAACACCGGGGAGCTGTTTTTT,CASSLESGTNTGELFF
TRBJ2-4,TRBV18,NA,few,TGTGCCAGCTCACCCCCATCCGGGAACGCACCGGGTCAGTACTTC,CASSPPSGNAPGQYF
TRBJ1-6,TRBV7-9,NA,NA,TGTGCCAGCAGCTTAGCGGGGCTGGGTAATTCACCCCTCCACTTT,CASSLAGLGNSPLHF
TRBJ2-2,TRBV15,TRBD2,NA,TGTGCCACCGGTGGGACTAGAAACACCGGGGAGCTGTTTTTT,CATGGTRNTGELFF
TRBJ1-4,TRBV7-2,NA,NA,TGTGCCAGCAGCGAGTACAGGGCGCAGAATGAAAAACTGTTTTTT,CASSEYRAQNEKLFF
TRBJ1-5,TRBV19,TRBD1,NA,TGTGCCAGTAGAACTCCGGGACAGGGATCCGGCAATCAGCCCCAGCATTTT,CASRTPGQGSGNQPQHF
TRBJ1-2,TRBV30,NA,NA,TGTGCCTGGAGCCGATCCGGGACGGGGAACTATGGCTACACCTTC,CAWSRSGTGNYGYTF
TRBJ1-4,TRBV19,NA,NA,TGTGCCAGTAGTCCGGACAGCTTTAATGAAAAACTGTTTTTT,CASSPDSFNEKLFF
TRBJ2-3,TRBV7-2,NA,NA,TGTGCCAGCAGCCCCGGCGTGCTTCCTTTGGTCCGAGATACGCAGTATTTT,CASSPGVLPLVRDTQYF
TRBJ1-1,TRBV5-6,TRBD1,NA,TGTGCCAGCACCCTGACAGGGCGCGATGAAGCTTTCTTT,CASTLTGRDEAFF
TRBJ2-7,TRBV12-5,NA,NA,TGTGCTAGTGGTTTTATTATGACCTACGAGCAGTACTTC,CASGFIMTYEQYF
TRBJ2-7,TRBV28,NA,NA,TGTGCCAGCAGCCGAGGCGGTTACGATCTGTACGAGCAGTACTTC,CASSRGGYDLYEQYF
TRBJ2-5,TRBV9,TRBD1,once,TGTGCCAGCAGCGTAGAGGGACAGCGGACCCAGTACTTC,CASSVEGQRTQYF
TRBJ1-1,TRBV6-5,NA,NA,TGTGCCAGCAGTTACTCCCCGGGCAGGCCGAACACTGAAGCTTTCTTT,CASSYSPGRPNTEAFF
TRBJ2-7,TRBV4-3,NA,NA,TGCGCCAGCAGCCTCACGCGAGTGGGTTACGAGCAGTACTTC,CASSLTRVGYEQYF
TRBJ1-1,TRBV27,NA,NA,TGTGCCAGCAGCCCCTGGGGGGGGACTTCCCCCATGAACACTGAAGCTTTCTTT,CASSPWGGTSPMNTEAFF
TRBJ2-2,TRBV5-1,NA,NA,TGCGCCAGCAGCTTGGCGGCAGGGGCGAACACCGGGGAGCTGTTTTTT,CASSLAAGANTGELFF
TRBJ2-1,TRBV7-2,TRBD2,NA,TGTGCCAGCAGCTTTCGGCGGGAGTTTGAGCAGTTCTTC,CASSFRREFEQFF
TRBJ2-1,TRBV5-1,TRBD2,NA,TGCGCCAGCAGCTTGGGGCGACTAGCGGGGGGCCTCGATGAGCAGTTCTTC,CASSLGRLAGGLDEQFF
TRBJ1-4,TRBV7-9,TRBD1,NA,TGTGCCAGCAGCTTAATTTCGACAGGGTATGAAAAACTGTTTTTT,CASSLISTGYEKLFF
TRBJ2-7,TRBV7-8,NA,few,TGTGCCAGCAGCTCCGCTCGGGGCATCAGCTCCTACGAGCAGTACTTC,CASSSARGISSYEQYF
TRBJ2-6,TRBV27,NA,once,TGTGCCAGCAGTTTTCTCAAGGTATTCGGGGCCAACGTCCTGACTTTC,CASSFLKVFGANVLTF
TRBJ2-1,TRBV5-1,TRBD2,NA,TGCGCCAGCAGCCTGTGGACTAGCGGGGGGGTATCGGATGAGCAGTTCTTC,CASSLWTSGGVSDEQFF
TRBJ2-7,TRBV6-5,TRBD1,NA,TGTGCCAGCAGTTACGTCCCAGGGGGCTACGAGCAGTACTTC,CASSYVPGGYEQYF
TRBJ1-5,TRBV30,TRBD1,NA,TGTGCCTGGAGTACGACAGGGGGACAGCCCCAGCATTTT,CAWSTTGGQPQHF
TRBJ1-4,TRBV30,TRBD1,NA,TGTGCCTGGAAATATAGGACAGGGAGGTCCACTAATGAAAAACTGTTTTTT,CAWKYRTGRSTNEKLFF
TRBJ1-2,TRBV7-3,NA,NA,TGTGCCAGCAGCCCGGACACAGCTAACTATGGCTACACCTTC,CASSPDTANYGYTF
TRBJ1-2,TRBV30,TRBD1,once,TGTGCCTGGGGCCCGACAGGGTCCTATGGCTACACCTTC,CAWGPTGSYGYTF
TRBJ2-7,TRBV7-3,NA,NA,TGTGCCAGCAGCCAACCAAGTACGGGTGACGAGCAGTACTTC,CASSQPSTGDEQYF
TRBJ2-3,TRBV15,NA,NA,TGTGCCACCATTCGGGGCGGTACAGATACGCAGTATTTT,CATIRGGTDTQYF
TRBJ2-7,TRBV27,TRBD1,NA,TGTGCCAGCAGTTTAACAGGGGCTATCTACGAGCAGTACTTC,CASSLTGAIYEQYF
TRBJ2-1,TRBV5-6,NA,once,TGTGCCAGCAGCTTAGGGACGGGAGAGCCCTACAATGAGCAGTTCTTC,CASSLGTGEPYNEQFF
TRBJ2-7,TRBV28,TRBD2,NA,TGTGCCAGCAGTTTTGGGACTAGCGGAGCAAGCTCCTACGAGCAGTACTTC,CASSFGTSGASSYEQYF
TRBJ1-3,TRBV6-1,NA,NA,TGTGCCAGCAGTGATGGATGGACCGTACTCTCTGGAAACACCATATATTTT,CASSDGWTVLSGNTIYF
TRBJ1-2,TRBV7-9,NA,NA,TGTGCCTATGGGGAGTCGCAGGCTAACTATGGCTACACCTTC,CAYGESQANYGYTF
TRBJ2-3,TRBV9,NA,NA,TGTGCCAGCAGCGTAGCCCCCTGGCGGGACGGAGATACGCAGTATTTT,CASSVAPWRDGDTQYF
TRBJ1-2,TRBV21-1,NA,NA,TGTGCCAGCAGCAACGCGTACCCTAACTATGGCTACACCTTC,CASSNAYPNYGYTF
TRBJ2-1,TRBV7-9,NA,NA,TGTGCCAGCAGCTTAGGAGGGGACGGGTCCTACAATGAGCAGTTCTTC,CASSLGGDGSYNEQFF
TRBJ1-5,TRBV7-2,NA,NA,TGTGCCAGCAGCTTAGGTGTAGATCAGCCCCAGCATTTT,CASSLGVDQPQHF